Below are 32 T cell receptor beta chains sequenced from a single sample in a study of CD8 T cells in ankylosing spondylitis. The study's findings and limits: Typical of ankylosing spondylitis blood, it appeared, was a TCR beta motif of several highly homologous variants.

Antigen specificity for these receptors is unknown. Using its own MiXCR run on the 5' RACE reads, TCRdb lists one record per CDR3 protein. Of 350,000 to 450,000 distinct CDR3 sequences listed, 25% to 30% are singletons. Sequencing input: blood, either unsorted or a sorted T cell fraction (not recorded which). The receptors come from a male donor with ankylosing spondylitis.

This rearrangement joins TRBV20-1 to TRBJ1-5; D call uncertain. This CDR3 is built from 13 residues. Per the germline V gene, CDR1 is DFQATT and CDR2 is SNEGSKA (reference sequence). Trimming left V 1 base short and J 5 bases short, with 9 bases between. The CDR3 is CSARGTADQPQHF. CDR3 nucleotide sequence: TGCAGTGCTAGAGGGACGGCCGATCAGCCCCAGCATTTT.

In DNA form, the CDR3 reads TGTGCCTGGAGGGAAAGCACAGATACGCAGTATTTT. Protein sequence: CAWRESTDTQYF. The gene calls are TRBV30 and TRBJ2-3; D remains ambiguous. Germline V gene data show CDR1 as GTSNPN and CDR2 as SVGIG (reference sequence). Trimming shortened V by 3 bases and J by 0 bases, and 4 bases separated the two germline ends. The CDR3 extends over 12 amino acids.

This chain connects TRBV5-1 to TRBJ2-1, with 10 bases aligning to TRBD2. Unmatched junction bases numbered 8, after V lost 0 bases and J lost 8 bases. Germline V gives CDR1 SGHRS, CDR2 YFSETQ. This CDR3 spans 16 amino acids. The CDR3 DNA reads TGCGCCAGCAGCTTGGATTCTAGCGGGAGTGGTGATGAGCAGTTCTTC. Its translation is CASSLDSSGSGDEQFF.

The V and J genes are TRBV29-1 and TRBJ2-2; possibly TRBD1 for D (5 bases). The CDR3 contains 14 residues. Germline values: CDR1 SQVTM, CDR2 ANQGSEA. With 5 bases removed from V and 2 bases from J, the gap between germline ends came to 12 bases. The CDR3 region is CSVSAGINTGELFF. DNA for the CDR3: TGCAGCGTTTCGGCAGGGATTAACACCGGGGAGCTGTTTTTT.

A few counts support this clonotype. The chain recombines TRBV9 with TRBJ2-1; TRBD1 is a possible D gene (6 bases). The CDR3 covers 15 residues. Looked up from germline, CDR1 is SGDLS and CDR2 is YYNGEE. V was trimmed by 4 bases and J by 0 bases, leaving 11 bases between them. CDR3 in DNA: TGTGCCAGCAGCCCAGGGGTCGGCTCCTACAATGAGCAGTTCTTC. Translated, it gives CASSPGVGSYNEQFF.

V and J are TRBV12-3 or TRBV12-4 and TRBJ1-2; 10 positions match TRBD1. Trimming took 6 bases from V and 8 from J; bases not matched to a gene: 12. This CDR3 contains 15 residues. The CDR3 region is CASRLRDRGEGGYTF. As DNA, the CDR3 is TGTGCCAGCAGACTCCGGGACAGGGGTGAAGGAGGCTACACCTTC.

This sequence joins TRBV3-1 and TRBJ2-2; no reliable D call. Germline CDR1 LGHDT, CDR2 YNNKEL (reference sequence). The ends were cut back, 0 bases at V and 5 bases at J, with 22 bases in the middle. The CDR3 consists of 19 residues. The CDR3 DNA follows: TGTGCCAGCAGCCAAGATGGGTTTGTCGGGCTCCCCGGGACCGGGGAGCTGTTTTTT. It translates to CASSQDGFVGLPGTGELFF.

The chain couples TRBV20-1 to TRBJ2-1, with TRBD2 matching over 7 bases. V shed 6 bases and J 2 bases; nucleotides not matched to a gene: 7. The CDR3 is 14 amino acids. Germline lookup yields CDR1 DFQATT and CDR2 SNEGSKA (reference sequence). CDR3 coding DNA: TGCAGTGCAAATAGCGGGCGGGCCTACAATGAGCAGTTCTTC. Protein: CSANSGRAYNEQFF.

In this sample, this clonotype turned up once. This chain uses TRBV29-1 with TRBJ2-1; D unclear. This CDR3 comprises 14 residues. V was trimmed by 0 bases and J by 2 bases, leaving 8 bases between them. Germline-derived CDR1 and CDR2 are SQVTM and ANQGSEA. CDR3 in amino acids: CSVEEIRPYNEQFF. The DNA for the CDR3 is TGCAGCGTTGAAGAGATTCGGCCCTACAATGAGCAGTTCTTC.

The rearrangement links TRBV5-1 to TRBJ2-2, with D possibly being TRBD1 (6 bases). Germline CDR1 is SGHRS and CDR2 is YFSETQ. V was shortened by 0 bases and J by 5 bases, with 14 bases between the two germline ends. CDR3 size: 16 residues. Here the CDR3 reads CASSLDRVFITGELFF. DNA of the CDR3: TGCGCCAGCAGCTTGGACAGGGTGTTTATAACCGGGGAGCTGTTTTTT.

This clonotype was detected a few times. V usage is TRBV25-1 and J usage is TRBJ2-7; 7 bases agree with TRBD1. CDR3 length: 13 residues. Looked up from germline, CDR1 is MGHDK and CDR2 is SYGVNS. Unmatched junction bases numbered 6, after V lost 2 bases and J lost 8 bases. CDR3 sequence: CASSEVTGVQQYV. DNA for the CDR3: TGTGCCAGCAGTGAAGTTACAGGGGTGCAGCAGTACGTC.

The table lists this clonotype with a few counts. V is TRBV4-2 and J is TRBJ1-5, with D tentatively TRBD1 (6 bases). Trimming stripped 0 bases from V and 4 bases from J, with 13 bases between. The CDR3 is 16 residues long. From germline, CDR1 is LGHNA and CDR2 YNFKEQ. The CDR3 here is CASSQESPRGNQPQHF. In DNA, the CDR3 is TGTGCCAGCAGCCAAGAGAGCCCGAGGGGGAATCAGCCCCAGCATTTT.

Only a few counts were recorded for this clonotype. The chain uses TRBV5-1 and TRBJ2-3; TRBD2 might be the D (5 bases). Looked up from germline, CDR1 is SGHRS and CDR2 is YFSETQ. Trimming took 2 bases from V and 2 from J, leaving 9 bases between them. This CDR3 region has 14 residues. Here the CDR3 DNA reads TGCGCCAGCAGCTTAGTTCGGGACACAGATACGCAGTATTTT. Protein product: CASSLVRDTDTQYF.

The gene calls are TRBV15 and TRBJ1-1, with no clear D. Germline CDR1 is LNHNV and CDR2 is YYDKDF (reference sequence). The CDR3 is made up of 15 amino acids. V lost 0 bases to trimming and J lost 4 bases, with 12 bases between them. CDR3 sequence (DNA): TGTGCCACCAGCAGAGATCCCGACGGCTTCACTGAAGCTTTCTTT. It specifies CATSRDPDGFTEAFF.

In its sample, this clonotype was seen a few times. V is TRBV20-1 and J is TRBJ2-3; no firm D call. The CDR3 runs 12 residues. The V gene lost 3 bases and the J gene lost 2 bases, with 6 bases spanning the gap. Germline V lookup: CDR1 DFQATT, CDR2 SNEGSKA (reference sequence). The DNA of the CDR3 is TGCAGTGCTAGGCCGTTCACAGATACGCAGTATTTT. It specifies CSARPFTDTQYF.

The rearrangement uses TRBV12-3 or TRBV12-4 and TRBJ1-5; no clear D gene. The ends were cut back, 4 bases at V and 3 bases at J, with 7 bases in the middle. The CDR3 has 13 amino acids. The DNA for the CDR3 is TGTGCCAGCAGTTGGGCCCACAATCAGCCCCAGCATTTT. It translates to CASSWAHNQPQHF.

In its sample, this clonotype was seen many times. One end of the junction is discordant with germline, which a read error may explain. This chain's CDR3 is CASSLTGGNTEAFF. The CDR3 DNA sequence: TGTGCCAGCAGCTTGACAGGGGGGAACACTGAAGCTTTCTTT. This chain uses TRBV5-1 with TRBJ1-1; 9 bases line up with TRBD1. The CDR3 extends over 14 amino acids. CDR1 and CDR2 (germline): SGHRS, YFSETQ.

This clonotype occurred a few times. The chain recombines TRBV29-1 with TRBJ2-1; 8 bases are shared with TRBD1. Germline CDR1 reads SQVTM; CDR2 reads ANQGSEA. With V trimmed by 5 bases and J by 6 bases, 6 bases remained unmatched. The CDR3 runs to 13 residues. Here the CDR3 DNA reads TGCAGCGTTTCCGTTCAGGGGGCCAATGAGCAGTTCTTC. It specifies CSVSVQGANEQFF.

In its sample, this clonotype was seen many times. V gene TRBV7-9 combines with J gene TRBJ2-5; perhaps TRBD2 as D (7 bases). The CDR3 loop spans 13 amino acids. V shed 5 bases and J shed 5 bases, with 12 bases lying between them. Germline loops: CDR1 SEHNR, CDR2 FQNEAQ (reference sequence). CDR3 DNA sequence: TGTGCCAGCAGCAATGCGGGGGCCGAGACCCAGTACTTC. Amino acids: CASSNAGAETQYF.

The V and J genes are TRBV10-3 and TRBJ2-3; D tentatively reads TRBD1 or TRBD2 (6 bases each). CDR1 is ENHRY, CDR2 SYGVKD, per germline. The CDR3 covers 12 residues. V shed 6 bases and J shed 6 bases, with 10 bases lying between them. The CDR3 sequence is CAISKGGDTQYF. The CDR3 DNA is TGTGCCATCAGCAAGGGGGGTGATACGCAGTATTTT.

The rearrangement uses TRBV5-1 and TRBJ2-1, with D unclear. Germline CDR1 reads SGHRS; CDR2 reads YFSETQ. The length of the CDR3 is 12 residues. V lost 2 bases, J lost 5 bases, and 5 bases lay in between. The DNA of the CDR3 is TGCGCCAGCAGCTTTTATGACAATGAGCAGTTCTTC. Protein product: CASSFYDNEQFF.

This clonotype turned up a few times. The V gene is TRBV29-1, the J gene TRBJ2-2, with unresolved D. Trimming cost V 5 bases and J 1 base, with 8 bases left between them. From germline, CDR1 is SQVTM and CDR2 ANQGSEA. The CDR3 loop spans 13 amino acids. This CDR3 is CSVQVQNTGELFF. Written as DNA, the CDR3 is TGCAGCGTTCAGGTCCAGAACACCGGGGAGCTGTTTTTT.

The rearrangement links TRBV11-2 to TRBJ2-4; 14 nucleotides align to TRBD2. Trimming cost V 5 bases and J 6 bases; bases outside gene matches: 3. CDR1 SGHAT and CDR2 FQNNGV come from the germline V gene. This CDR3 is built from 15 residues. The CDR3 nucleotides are TGTGCCAGCAGCCAGGGGACTAGCGGGAGAAACATTCAGTACTTC. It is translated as CASSQGTSGRNIQYF. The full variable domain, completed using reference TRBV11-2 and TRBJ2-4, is EAGVAQSPRYKIIEKRQSVAFWCNPISGHATLYWYQQILGQGPKLLIQFQNNGVVDDSQLPKDRFSAERLKGVDSTLKIQPAKLEDSAVYLCASSQGTSGRNIQYFGAGTRLSVL.

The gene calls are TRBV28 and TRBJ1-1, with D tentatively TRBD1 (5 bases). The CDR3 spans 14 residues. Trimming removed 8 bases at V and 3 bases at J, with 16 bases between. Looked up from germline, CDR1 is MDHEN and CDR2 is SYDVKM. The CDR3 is CASLLGVTDTEAFF. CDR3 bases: TGTGCCAGCCTGTTGGGGGTTACGGACACTGAAGCTTTCTTT. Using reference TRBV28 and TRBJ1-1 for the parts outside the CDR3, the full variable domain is DVKVTQSSRYLVKRTGEKVFLECVQDMDHENMFWYRQDPGLGLRLIYFSYDVKMKEKGDIPEGYSVSREKKERFSLILESASTNQTSMYLCASLLGVTDTEAFFGQGTRLTVV.

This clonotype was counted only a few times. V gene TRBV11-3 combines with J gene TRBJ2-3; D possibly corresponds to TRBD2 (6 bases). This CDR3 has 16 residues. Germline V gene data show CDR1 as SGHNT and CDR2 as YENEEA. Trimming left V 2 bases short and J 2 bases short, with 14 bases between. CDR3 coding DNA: TGTGCCAGCAGCTTAACGGGGGTGGAGGACACAGATACGCAGTATTTT. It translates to CASSLTGVEDTDTQYF. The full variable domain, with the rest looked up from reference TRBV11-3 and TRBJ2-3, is EAGVVQSPRYKIIEKKQPVAFWCNPISGHNTLYWYLQNLGQGPELLIRYENEEAVDDSQLPKDRFSAERLKGVDSTLKIQPAELGDSAVYLCASSLTGVEDTDTQYFGPGTRLTVL.

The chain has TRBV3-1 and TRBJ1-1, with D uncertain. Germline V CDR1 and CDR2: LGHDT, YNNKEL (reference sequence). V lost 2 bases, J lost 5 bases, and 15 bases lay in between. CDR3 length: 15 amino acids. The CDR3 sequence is CASSQQSLRQTEAFF. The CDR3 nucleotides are TGTGCCAGCAGCCAACAGAGTTTACGGCAGACTGAAGCTTTCTTT.

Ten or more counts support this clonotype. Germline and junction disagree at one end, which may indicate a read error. As DNA, the CDR3 is TGTGCCAGCAGCTCGATAGCGGGAACTGGGATCTTC. This sequence encodes CASSSIAGTGIF. The rearrangement joins TRBV7-2 to TRBJ2-1; 8 bases fit TRBD2. Per germline, CDR1 SGHTA and CDR2 FQGNSA. The CDR3 length is 12 residues.

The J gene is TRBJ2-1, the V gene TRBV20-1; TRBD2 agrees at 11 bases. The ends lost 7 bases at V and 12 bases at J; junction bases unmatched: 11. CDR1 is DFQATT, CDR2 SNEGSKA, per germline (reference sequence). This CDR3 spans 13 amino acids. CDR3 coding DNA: TGCAGTGTGGGACTAGCGGTCTTTCGTGCGCAGTTCTTC. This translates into CSVGLAVFRAQFF.

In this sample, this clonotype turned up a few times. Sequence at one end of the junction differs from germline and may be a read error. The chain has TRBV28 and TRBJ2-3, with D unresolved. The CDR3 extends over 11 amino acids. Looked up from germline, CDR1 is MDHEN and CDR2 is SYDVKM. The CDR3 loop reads CASRLVDTQYF. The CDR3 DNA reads TGTGCCAGCCGTTTGGTAGATACGCAGTATTTT.

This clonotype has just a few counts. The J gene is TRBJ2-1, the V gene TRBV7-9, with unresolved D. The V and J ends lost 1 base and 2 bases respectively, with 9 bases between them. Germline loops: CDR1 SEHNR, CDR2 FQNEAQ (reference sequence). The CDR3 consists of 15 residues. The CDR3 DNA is TGTGCCAGCAGCTTAGAGGGTGGTGCCTACAATGAGCAGTTCTTC. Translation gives CASSLEGGAYNEQFF.

CDR3 residues: CSAYTDRERSPLHF. The CDR3 coding sequence is TGCAGTGCCTATACGGACAGGGAGAGATCACCCCTCCACTTT. The J gene is TRBJ1-6, the V gene TRBV20-1, with 8 bases matching TRBD1. This CDR3 has 14 residues. The junction had 11 bases not matched to a gene; V was cut back by 6 bases and J by 10 bases. The germline V gene has CDR1 DFQATT and CDR2 SNEGSKA (reference sequence).

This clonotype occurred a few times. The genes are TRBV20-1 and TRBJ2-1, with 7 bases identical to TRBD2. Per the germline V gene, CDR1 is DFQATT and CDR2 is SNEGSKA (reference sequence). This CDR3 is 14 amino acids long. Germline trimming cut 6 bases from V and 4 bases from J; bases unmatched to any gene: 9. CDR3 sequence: CSASPGLRYNEQFF. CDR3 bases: TGCAGTGCATCCCCGGGACTAAGATACAATGAGCAGTTCTTC.